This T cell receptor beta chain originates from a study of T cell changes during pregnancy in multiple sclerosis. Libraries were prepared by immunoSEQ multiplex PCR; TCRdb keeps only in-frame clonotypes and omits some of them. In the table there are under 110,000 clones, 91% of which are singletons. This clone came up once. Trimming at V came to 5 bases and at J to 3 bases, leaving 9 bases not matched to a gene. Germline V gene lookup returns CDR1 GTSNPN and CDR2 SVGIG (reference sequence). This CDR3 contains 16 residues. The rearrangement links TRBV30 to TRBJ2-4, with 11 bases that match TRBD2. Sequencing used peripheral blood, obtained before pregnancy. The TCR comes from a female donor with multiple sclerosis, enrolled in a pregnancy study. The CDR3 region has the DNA TGTGCCTGGGGTAGCGGGAGGGCCATGATCAAAAACATTCAGTACTTC. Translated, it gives CAWGSGRAMIKNIQYF. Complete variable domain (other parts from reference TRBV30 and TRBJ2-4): SQTIHQWPATLVQPVGSPLSLECTVEGTSNPNLYWYRQAAGRGLQLLFYSVGIGQISSEVPQNLSASRPQDRQFILSSKKLLLSDSGFYLCAWGSGRAMIKNIQYFGAGTRLSVL.